This T cell receptor beta chain was identified during a study of OX40 agonist ivuxolimab in advanced cancers. Study-level information: Every patient in dose escalation had hepatocellular carcinoma, melanoma, renal cell or head and neck cancer. General study points: On average, a greater number of expanded clones characterised CD8+ T cells relative to CD4+. Both blood CD4+ and CD8+ T cells showed clonal growth by week 6 at 0.1 to 3.0 mg/kg.

Remarks on this clone: Its antigen is currently unknown.

Germline CDR1 reads WSHSY; CDR2 reads SAAADI. V lost 5 bases to trimming and J lost 8 bases; unmatched junction nucleotides: 6. The CDR3 loop spans 15 amino acids. Generated by immunoSEQ multiplex PCR, the TCRdb table keeps only in-frame clones and is missing some. The table lists some 110,000 clones, roughly 92% of them singletons, with around 0.84% in the top ten. The sequence came from an adult with an advanced solid tumor such as melanoma, head and neck, liver or kidney cancer. The chain carries TRBV10-2 and TRBJ2-1; 13 nucleotides align to TRBD2. This specimen was CD4+ or CD8+ T cells sorted from blood, taken in a trial of the OX40 agonist ivuxolimab. The CDR3 spells CASSLGTSGIDEQFF. In DNA form, the CDR3 reads TGCGCCAGCAGTCTTGGGACTAGCGGGATCGATGAGCAGTTCTTC.